This T cell receptor (beta chain) emerged from a study of blood T cell repertoires in COVID-19. Study context: Some COVID-19 samples were acute and others convalescent; all came from the United States, Italy and Spain. The analysed material was cDNA or gDNA that came from T cells, B-cell-depleted T cells, or PBMCs.

The ends were cut back, 3 bases at V and 3 bases at J, with 12 bases in the middle. The CDR3 runs 14 residues. Germline V CDR1 and CDR2: KGHSH, LQKENI. In the authors' workflow: The assay estimated nucleated cells by amplifying reference gene primers. Data came from immunoSEQ multiplex PCR; TCRdb stores just in-frame clones and leaves some out. The V and J calls and the clone size are those of that table, but D and trimming were determined from the DNA. The sample lists some 250,000 clones, approximately 86% seen once, with less than 4% in the top ten. This TCR was recovered from a young woman who had recovered from COVID-19. The chain links TRBV18 to TRBJ2-7; tentatively, D is TRBD2 (5 bases). Sequenced sample: peripheral blood. The CDR3 here is CASSPIGLIYEQYF. CDR3 DNA sequence: TGTGCCAGCTCACCTATCGGACTGATCTACGAGCAGTACTTC.